Listed here are 32 T cell receptor beta chains from one sample, sequenced in a study of regulatory T cells in long-lasting Graves disease. TCR beta libraries were built with iRepertoire HTBI primers and Arm-PCR of CDR3 regions. TCRdb reanalysed the multiplex PCR reads using MiXCR and keeps one entry per CDR3 protein. The sample lists about 310,000 distinct CDR3 sequences; roughly 21% were seen once. The sample's time point: persistent/refractory GD, antithyroid drugs over 5 years with positive TRAb. RNA extracted from PBMCs served as the sequencing template. Sequencing used peripheral blood mononuclear cells (PBMCs), obtained when the disease was refractory, from a patient treated with antithyroid drugs. All receptors derive from a female donor with Graves disease.

The chain recombines TRBV6-4 with TRBJ2-2; D remains ambiguous. CDR1 MRHNA and CDR2 SNTAGT come from the germline V gene. V lost 2 bases to trimming and J lost 3 bases, with 7 bases between them. CDR3 length: 14 residues. CDR3 amino acids: CASSDDKHTGELFF. The DNA of the CDR3 is TGTGCCAGCAGTGACGACAAGCACACCGGGGAGCTGTTTTTT.

This clonotype showed up just a few times. The V and J genes are TRBV19 and TRBJ1-5, with D perhaps TRBD1 (5 bases). V was pared by 7 bases and J by 6 bases, with 16 bases between. Germline loops: CDR1 LNHDA, CDR2 SQIVND (reference sequence). CDR3 length equals 14 residues. CDR3 bases: TGTGCCAGTAACGGTGGGAGGGACGGTCAGCCCCAGCATTTT. This encodes CASNGGRDGQPQHF. The full variable domain, with the rest looked up from reference TRBV19 and TRBJ1-5, is DGGITQSPKYLFRKEGQNVTLSCEQNLNHDAMYWYRQDPGQGLRLIYYSQIVNDFQKGDIAEGYSVSREKKESFPLTVTSAQKNPTAFYLCASNGGRDGQPQHFGDGTRLSIL.

The V and J genes are TRBV3-1 and TRBJ2-7; 8 bases agree with TRBD2. The V segment lost 1 base and the J segment 4 bases; nucleotides outside the gene matches: 6. CDR1 is LGHDT and CDR2 is YNNKEL in the germline V gene (reference sequence). The CDR3 runs 15 residues. The CDR3, as DNA: TGTGCCAGCAGCCAAGGATCGACTAGCGCTTACGAGCAGTACTTC. Its protein is CASSQGSTSAYEQYF.

The J gene is TRBJ2-3, the V gene TRBV6-2 or TRBV6-3; D gene unclear. The CDR3 runs 13 residues. The V end was cut by 4 bases, the J end by 4 bases, with 9 bases between. The germline V gene has CDR1 MNHEY and CDR2 SVGEGT. The CDR3 region has the DNA TGTGCCAGCAGTTCGCAGCGTCCAGATACGCAGTATTTT. It encodes CASSSQRPDTQYF.

The rearrangement uses TRBV28 and TRBJ1-1; D possibly corresponds to TRBD1 (6 bases). This CDR3 has 14 amino acids. Germline V lookup: CDR1 MDHEN, CDR2 SYDVKM. V was clipped by 3 bases and J by 7 bases, with 15 bases between them. The CDR3 sequence: CASSLGLEGGEAFF. DNA for the CDR3: TGTGCCAGCAGTTTGGGTCTCGAGGGGGGTGAAGCTTTCTTT.

The J gene is TRBJ1-1, the V gene TRBV19; weak D call: TRBD1 (5 bases). The CDR3 totals 15 residues. Trimming cost V 3 bases and J 0 bases, with 11 bases left between them. The germline V gene encodes CDR1 LNHDA and CDR2 SQIVND (reference sequence). CDR3 region: CASSILGTVNTEAFF. The CDR3 region has the DNA TGTGCCAGTAGTATCCTAGGGACGGTGAACACTGAAGCTTTCTTT.

This clonotype showed up many times. Here the CDR3 reads CASSEGHTMNTEAFF. CDR3 coding DNA: TGCGCCAGCAGTGAAGGCCATACCATGAACACTGAAGCTTTCTTT. This chain links TRBV10-1 with TRBJ1-1; D is uncertain. This CDR3 spans 15 amino acids. V dropped 3 bases and J dropped 0 bases, with 11 bases sitting between them. CDR1 WNHNN and CDR2 SYGVQD come from the germline V gene (reference sequence).

This clonotype was counted only a few times. The J gene is TRBJ1-2, the V gene TRBV7-9; D is possibly TRBD1 (5 bases). Germline CDR1 and CDR2: SEHNR and FQNEAQ (reference sequence). Trimming took 4 bases from V and 7 from J, leaving 19 bases between them. The CDR3 contains 15 residues. The CDR3 coding sequence is TGTGCCAGCAGCTATCCGGCCCGGGGCGCGGTTGGCTACACCTTC. Translating gives CASSYPARGAVGYTF.

This clonotype was counted between two and nine times. This chain links TRBV12-3 or TRBV12-4 with TRBJ1-4; D call uncertain. The CDR3 spans 14 residues. V was trimmed by 2 bases and J by 6 bases, leaving 10 bases between them. CDR3: CASSLRHGDEKLFF. CDR3 in DNA: TGTGCCAGCAGTTTAAGACATGGGGATGAAAAACTGTTTTTT.

This clonotype has just one count. V gene TRBV5-1 combines with J gene TRBJ2-3; 10 positions match TRBD1. Trimming took 7 bases from V and 8 from J; bases not matched to a gene: 7. Germline values: CDR1 SGHRS, CDR2 YFSETQ. The CDR3 runs to 13 residues. CDR3 amino acids: CASRDRGISTQYF. CDR3 in DNA: TGCGCCAGCCGGGACAGGGGAATAAGTACGCAGTATTTT. The full variable domain, its missing parts supplied by reference TRBV5-1 and TRBJ2-3, is KAGVTQTPRYLIKTRGQQVTLSCSPISGHRSVSWYQQTPGQGLQFLFEYFSETQRNKGNFPGRFSGRQFSNSRSEMNVSTLELGDSALYLCASRDRGISTQYFGPGTRLTVL.

This clonotype occurred many times. This chain connects TRBV28 to TRBJ1-1; D might be TRBD1 (6 bases). The ends were cut back, 6 bases at V and 6 bases at J, with 17 bases in the middle. Germline assignment: CDR1 MDHEN and CDR2 SYDVKM. The CDR3 length is 14 residues. CDR3 in amino acids: CASRSGGRIPEAFF. The CDR3 DNA follows: TGTGCCAGCAGGTCCGGGGGCAGAATACCTGAAGCTTTCTTT.

The V gene is TRBV12-3 or TRBV12-4, the J gene TRBJ2-5, with D unresolved. V lost 5 bases and J 5 bases, leaving 15 bases between the germline ends. This CDR3 comprises 14 residues. This CDR3 reads CASSHPMVRETQYF. The DNA for the CDR3 is TGTGCCAGCAGTCACCCTATGGTTCGGGAGACCCAGTACTTC.

The chain joins TRBV6-5 to TRBJ1-2; a weak D match, TRBD1 (5 bases). Germline loops: CDR1 MNHEY, CDR2 SVGAGI. The V and J ends lost 0 bases and 1 base respectively, with 15 bases between them. The CDR3 extends over 17 amino acids. The CDR3 reads CASSYSRTRGINYGYTF. CDR3 DNA: TGTGCCAGCAGTTACTCTAGGACACGAGGGATTAACTATGGCTACACCTTC.

Regarding this clonotype: Possible read error: a much larger clone is one base away. CDR3 sequence: CASSLRVTGAGTQYF. CDR3 DNA: TGTGCCAGCAGTTTACGCGTGACAGGGGCCGGGACCCAGTACTTC. The chain recombines TRBV12-3 or TRBV12-4 with TRBJ2-5; TRBD1 agrees at 8 bases. This CDR3 is built from 15 residues. V shed 2 bases and J 7 bases; nucleotides not matched to a gene: 9.

This chain uses TRBV11-2 with TRBJ2-1; 11 bases match TRBD2. The J segment lost 5 bases and the V segment lost 4 bases, leaving 4 bases of the junction unmatched. This CDR3 region has 15 residues. The V gene's germline CDR1 is SGHAT and CDR2 FQNNGV. The CDR3 DNA follows: TGTGCCAGCAGCTCTAGGGGACTAGCGGACAATGAGCAGTTCTTC. As protein: CASSSRGLADNEQFF. Looking up the rest from reference TRBV11-2 and TRBJ2-1 gives the full variable domain: EAGVAQSPRYKIIEKRQSVAFWCNPISGHATLYWYQQILGQGPKLLIQFQNNGVVDDSQLPKDRFSAERLKGVDSTLKIQPAKLEDSAVYLCASSSRGLADNEQFFGPGTRLTVL.

This clonotype was seen a few times. This chain connects TRBV7-9 to TRBJ2-5, with 8 positions matching TRBD1. J was trimmed by 5 bases and V by 5 bases; bases with no gene match: 10. Germline loops: CDR1 SEHNR, CDR2 FQNEAQ (reference sequence). The CDR3 length is 15 residues. The CDR3 DNA reads TGTGCCAGCAGCCTCCCGTGGACAGGGATGGAGACCCAGTACTTC. It specifies CASSLPWTGMETQYF.

The chain couples TRBV30 to TRBJ2-5; D is perhaps TRBD1 (6 bases). The germline V and J ends were trimmed by 4 bases and 4 bases, with 10 bases remaining between them. Germline loops: CDR1 GTSNPN, CDR2 SVGIG (reference sequence). This CDR3 is built from 12 residues. The CDR3 protein is CAWKKGGETQYF. Written as DNA, the CDR3 is TGTGCCTGGAAGAAAGGGGGAGAGACCCAGTACTTC. The whole variable domain, remainder taken from reference TRBV30 and TRBJ2-5, is SQTIHQWPATLVQPVGSPLSLECTVEGTSNPNLYWYRQAAGRGLQLLFYSVGIGQISSEVPQNLSASRPQDRQFILSSKKLLLSDSGFYLCAWKKGGETQYFGPGTRLLVL.

This clonotype was picked up many times. The V gene is TRBV29-1, the J gene TRBJ2-7; the match to TRBD1 covers 10 bases. The germline V gene has CDR1 SQVTM and CDR2 ANQGSEA. V dropped 4 bases and J dropped 3; count of bases not matched to a gene: 3. CDR3 size: 13 residues. In DNA, the CDR3 is TGCAGCGTTGGGACAGGGGGAATCTACGAGCAGTACTTC. Protein sequence: CSVGTGGIYEQYF.

As regards this clonotype: This may be a read error: a much more frequent sequence differs by one nucleotide. The chain combines TRBV28 with TRBJ1-2; 8 bases fit TRBD1. CDR1 is MDHEN and CDR2 is SYDVKM in the germline V gene. J gave up 5 bases and V 6 bases, and 11 bases lay outside the gene matches. CDR3 length: 15 amino acids. This chain's CDR3 is CASRQGDADVYGYTF. Written as DNA, the CDR3 is TGTGCCAGCAGACAGGGGGACGCGGACGTATATGGCTACACCTTC.

The V gene is TRBV10-3, the J gene TRBJ2-1; TRBD2 aligns across 7 bases. The CDR3 spans 13 residues. Per the germline V gene, CDR1 is ENHRY and CDR2 is SYGVKD. V was clipped by 6 bases and J by 6 bases; unmatched bases: 5. The CDR3 here is CAIRPGLTNEQFF. The CDR3 DNA reads TGTGCCATCAGACCGGGACTAACCAATGAGCAGTTCTTC.

V and J are TRBV20-1 and TRBJ2-7; D gene unclear. Trimming removed 3 bases from V and 3 bases from J, with 9 bases in between. The CDR3 is made up of 12 amino acids. Germline CDR1 and CDR2: DFQATT and SNEGSKA (reference sequence). The CDR3: CSARGSSYEQYF. CDR3 sequence (DNA): TGCAGTGCTAGGGGGTCCAGCTACGAGCAGTACTTC.

This clonotype has at least ten counts. The chain carries TRBV28 and TRBJ2-5; D gene ambiguous. V lost 8 bases and J 2 bases, leaving 12 bases between the germline ends. This CDR3 contains 13 residues. CDR1 and CDR2 from the germline V gene are MDHEN and SYDVKM. The CDR3 here is CASVSIFQETQYF. The CDR3 DNA sequence: TGTGCCAGCGTCTCCATCTTTCAAGAGACCCAGTACTTC. The full variable domain, with the rest looked up from reference TRBV28 and TRBJ2-5, is DVKVTQSSRYLVKRTGEKVFLECVQDMDHENMFWYRQDPGLGLRLIYFSYDVKMKEKGDIPEGYSVSREKKERFSLILESASTNQTSMYLCASVSIFQETQYFGPGTRLLVL.

This clonotype was seen ten or more times. The J gene is TRBJ2-5, the V gene TRBV30, with D perhaps TRBD1 or TRBD2 (5 bases each). CDR1 is GTSNPN and CDR2 is SVGIG in the germline V gene (reference sequence). The CDR3 spans 15 residues. V was cut by 2 bases and J by 0 bases, with 13 bases left in between. The CDR3 is CAWSPGTGYQETQYF. For the CDR3, the DNA is TGTGCCTGGAGTCCCGGGACGGGATACCAAGAGACCCAGTACTTC.

Turning to this clonotype: A much larger clone is a single base away; this may be a read error. The chain couples TRBV30 to TRBJ1-4; possibly TRBD1 for D (5 bases). The CDR3 sequence is 14 residues long. CDR1 is GTSNPN and CDR2 is SVGIG in the germline V gene (reference sequence). CDR3 sequence reads: CAWSVGVPNEKLSF. The CDR3, as DNA: TGTGCCTGGAGTGTAGGGGTTCCTAATGAAAAACTGTCTTTT.

This clonotype was observed at least ten times. The genes are TRBV7-9 and TRBJ2-5; D ambiguous. There are 14 residues in the CDR3. The germline gives CDR1 SEHNR, CDR2 FQNEAQ (reference sequence). Trimming took off 3 bases at V and 2 bases at J, with 10 bases between the two ends. DNA for the CDR3: TGTGCCAGCAGCTTGGGATGGGCTCAAGAGACCCAGTACTTC. This translates into CASSLGWAQETQYF. Combining the CDR3 with reference TRBV7-9 and TRBJ2-5 gives the whole variable domain DTGVSQNPRHKITKRGQNVTFRCDPISEHNRLYWYRQTLGQGPEFLTYFQNEAQLEKSRLLSDRFSAERPKGSFSTLEIQRTEQGDSAMYLCASSLGWAQETQYFGPGTRLLVL.

This clonotype was picked up a small number of times. The chain links TRBV7-9 to TRBJ2-5; perhaps TRBD2 as D (6 bases). This CDR3 region has 13 residues. Trimming took 8 bases from V and 1 from J, leaving 11 bases between them. The germline V gene encodes CDR1 SEHNR and CDR2 FQNEAQ (reference sequence). Written as DNA, the CDR3 is TGTGCCAGCTCCTGGGGGGTCCAAGAGACCCAGTACTTC. Translated: CASSWGVQETQYF.

The gene calls are TRBV20-1 and TRBJ1-5, with 7 bases aligning to TRBD1. The CDR3 consists of 14 residues. Trimming cost V 5 bases and J 6 bases; bases outside gene matches: 10. In germline, CDR1 is DFQATT, CDR2 SNEGSKA (reference sequence). Here the CDR3 reads CSAGMTGLGQPQHF. The CDR3 DNA reads TGCAGTGCTGGGATGACAGGGTTGGGTCAGCCCCAGCATTTT.

This clonotype turned up a few times. The chain links TRBV7-2 to TRBJ1-2; D gene ambiguous. CDR3 size: 14 residues. Germline loops: CDR1 SGHTA, CDR2 FQGNSA. V gave up 2 bases and J gave up 2 bases, with 9 bases separating them. In DNA, the CDR3 is TGTGCCAGCAGCTTATGGGAACAGAACTATGGCTACACCTTC. This encodes CASSLWEQNYGYTF.

This chain uses TRBV6-2 or TRBV6-3 with TRBJ2-7; a possible D gene is TRBD2 (5 bases). V lost 0 bases and J 0 bases, leaving 18 bases between the germline ends. From germline, CDR1 is MNHEY and CDR2 SVGEGT. The CDR3 is 18 amino acids. The CDR3 coding sequence is TGTGCCAGCAGTTACTCGGCGGCGGTCGGGGTTGGCTCCTACGAGCAGTACTTC. Translated: CASSYSAAVGVGSYEQYF.

This clonotype was seen many times. The rearrangement joins TRBV20-1 to TRBJ1-2; the match to TRBD1 covers 8 bases. Germline CDR1 and CDR2: DFQATT and SNEGSKA (reference sequence). The CDR3 runs 12 residues. The J segment lost 6 bases and the V segment lost 6 bases, leaving 6 bases of the junction unmatched. The CDR3, as DNA: TGCAGTGCGGAGGACAGGGCCCATGGCTACACCTTC. Its protein is CSAEDRAHGYTF.

V usage is TRBV29-1 and J usage is TRBJ2-7; D unresolved. CDR3 length: 14 residues. Germline values: CDR1 SQVTM, CDR2 ANQGSEA. Trimming shortened V by 7 bases and J by 0 bases, and 16 bases separated the two germline ends. The CDR3 is CSAVGSEYSYEQYF. The CDR3 DNA is TGCAGCGCCGTCGGGTCAGAATACTCCTACGAGCAGTACTTC.

For this clonotype: The junction departs from the called germline gene at one end, perhaps through a read error. The J gene is TRBJ2-7, the V gene TRBV11-2; TRBD1 matches at 8 bases. Germline V gene data show CDR1 as SGHAT and CDR2 as FQNNGV. CDR3 size: 16 residues. This chain's CDR3 is CASSQEAGQEYYEQYF. The CDR3 nucleotides read TGCGCCAGCAGCCAAGAGGCGGGACAGGAATACTACGAGCAGTACTTC. The full variable domain, rest sourced from reference TRBV11-2 and TRBJ2-7, is EAGVAQSPRYKIIEKRQSVAFWCNPISGHATLYWYQQILGQGPKLLIQFQNNGVVDDSQLPKDRFSAERLKGVDSTLKIQPAKLEDSAVYLCASSQEAGQEYYEQYFGPGTRLTVT.